The clone carrying this T cell receptor beta chain was seen a handful of times. This sample is drawn from a study of blood T cell repertoires in COVID-19. Study as a whole: Samples came from the United States, Italy and Spain, spanning acute and convalescent COVID-19. The cDNA or gDNA used as material had been derived from T cells, B-cell-depleted T cells, or PBMCs.

Germline V gene lookup returns CDR1 SGHDT and CDR2 YYEEEE. Trimming took 5 bases from V and 3 from J, leaving 23 bases between them. This CDR3 has 17 residues. How the authors handled the data: Estimated nucleated cell counts came from reference gene primer amplification. Libraries were prepared by immunoSEQ multiplex PCR; TCRdb keeps only in-frame clonotypes and omits some of them. V, J and clone size reflect that table, while D and trimming were determined from the DNA. Of some 200,000 clones in the sample, more than 75% were seen once. The TCR originated in a woman aged 18 to 35 who had recovered from COVID-19. This sequence joins TRBV5-6 and TRBJ2-5; maybe TRBD2 (7 bases). Sequencing was performed on peripheral blood. The CDR3 loop reads CASSRPRVRGDKETQYF. CDR3 DNA: TGTGCCAGCAGTCGACCGAGGGTACGGGGGGACAAAGAGACCCAGTACTTC.